This TCR beta chain was identified during a study of blood T cell repertoires in COVID-19. The overall study: COVID-19 samples, acute and convalescent, were from the United States, Italy and Spain. From T cells, B-cell-depleted T cells, or PBMCs came the material, which was cDNA or gDNA.

Produced via immunoSEQ multiplex PCR; TCRdb's table is partial and in-frame only. The sample records around 110,000 clones, approximately 82% being singletons. V was clipped by 3 bases and J by 0 bases; unmatched bases: 1. CDR3 length: 14 amino acids. The germline V gene encodes CDR1 LNHDA and CDR2 SQIVND (reference sequence). This clonotype originated in a man between 65 and 79 years old with active or convalescent COVID-19. The specimen sequenced was peripheral blood. V gene TRBV19 combines with J gene TRBJ1-1; 7 bases are a match to TRBD1. The CDR3 coding sequence is TGTGCCAGTAGTATGGGGACAGTGAACACTGAAGCTTTCTTT. It codes for CASSMGTVNTEAFF.